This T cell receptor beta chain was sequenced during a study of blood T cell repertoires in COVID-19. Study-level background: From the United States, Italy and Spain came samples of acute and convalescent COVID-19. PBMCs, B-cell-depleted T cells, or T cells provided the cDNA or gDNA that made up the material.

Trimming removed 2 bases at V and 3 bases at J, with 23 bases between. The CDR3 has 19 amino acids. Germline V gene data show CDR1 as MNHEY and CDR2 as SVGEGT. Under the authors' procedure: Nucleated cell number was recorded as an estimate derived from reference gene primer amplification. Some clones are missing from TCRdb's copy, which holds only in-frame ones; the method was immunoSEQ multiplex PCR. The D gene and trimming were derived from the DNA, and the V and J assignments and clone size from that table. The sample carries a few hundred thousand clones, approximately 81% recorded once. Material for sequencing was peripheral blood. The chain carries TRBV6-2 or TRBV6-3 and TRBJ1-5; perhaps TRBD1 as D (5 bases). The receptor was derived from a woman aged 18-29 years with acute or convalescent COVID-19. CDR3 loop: CASSYLPGGAGWDNQPQHF. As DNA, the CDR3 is TGTGCCAGCAGTTACCTTCCCGGCGGGGCAGGTTGGGACAATCAGCCCCAGCATTTT.